This T cell receptor (beta chain) was sequenced in a study of blood T cell repertoires in COVID-19. Looking at the study overall: Donors in the United States, Italy and Spain gave samples during acute or convalescent COVID-19. Nucleic acid was either cDNA or gDNA, and it came from T cells, B-cell-depleted T cells, or PBMCs.

Per the germline V gene, CDR1 is KGHDR and CDR2 is SFDVKD. Trimming removed 7 bases at V and 9 bases at J, with 21 bases between. The CDR3 sequence is 15 residues long. Original analysis: By means of reference gene primer amplification, nucleated cell counts were estimated. The data were produced by immunoSEQ multiplex PCR, yet TCRdb's version contains in-frame clones alone and is incomplete. The V and J calls and clone size were taken over from that table, and D and trimming were inferred from the DNA. The data contain fewer than 90,000 clones, about 80% of them singletons. The sequenced sample was peripheral blood. This receptor was taken from a human donor in a cohort sampled during active COVID-19. J is TRBJ2-1 and V is TRBV24-1; possible D gene TRBD2, 5 bases. CDR3 sequence: CATSPSRGSGSEQFF. CDR3 in DNA: TGTGCCACCAGCCCTTCCCGTGGGAGTGGATCTGAGCAGTTCTTC.